The 32 T cell receptor beta chains listed next were all sequenced from one sample in a study of blood T cells in healthy people across ages. A second PCR, run for roughly 7 to 12 cycles, used a sample-barcoded 5' primer plus a J-beta primer mix. One entry per CDR3 protein results from TCRdb running MiXCR on the 5' RACE reads. In the table there are 1.6 million or so distinct CDR3 sequences, around 36% of which are singletons. Sequenced input: blood. The receptor set was obtained from a woman aged 25 to 39 in good health.

The rearrangement links TRBV28 to TRBJ2-7, with D possibly TRBD2 on 6 matching bases. V was pared by 7 bases and J by 3 bases, with 13 bases between. Germline CDR1 and CDR2: MDHEN and SYDVKM. The CDR3 runs 13 residues. The chain's CDR3 is CASKPGLSYEQYF. The CDR3 nucleotides are TGTGCCAGCAAACCGGGACTGAGCTACGAGCAGTACTTC.

In DNA, the CDR3 is TGTGCCAGCAGTTTATTCGAGGGGGCAGATACGCAGTATTTT. This encodes CASSLFEGADTQYF. V and J are TRBV28 and TRBJ2-3, with D tentatively TRBD1 (6 bases). Germline CDR1 reads MDHEN; CDR2 reads SYDVKM. V dropped 1 base and J dropped 4 bases, with 9 bases sitting between them. CDR3 length: 14 amino acids.

V and J are TRBV10-3 and TRBJ1-1; D remains ambiguous. There are 14 residues in the CDR3. Germline V CDR1 and CDR2: ENHRY, SYGVKD. Deletions cut 2 bases from V and 1 base from J, with 8 bases between. The CDR3 DNA is TGTGCCATCAGTGAGAATAGGGAGAACACTGAAGCTTTCTTT. Translation gives CAISENRENTEAFF.

A single count supports this clonotype. The V gene is TRBV2, the J gene TRBJ1-2; D is possibly TRBD1 (6 bases). Germline V gene data show CDR1 as SNHLY and CDR2 as FYNNEI. V lost 4 bases and J lost 6, with 12 bases in between. The CDR3 is 13 residues long. The CDR3 loop reads CASSVRQVDGYTF. The CDR3 coding sequence is TGTGCCAGCAGTGTAAGACAGGTGGATGGCTACACCTTC.

Concerning this clonotype itself: At one end, the junction sequence differs from germline, possibly due to a read error. The chain couples TRBV20-1 to TRBJ2-2; 9 nucleotides line up with TRBD1. Germline V gene data show CDR1 as DFQATT and CDR2 as SNEGSKA (reference sequence). This CDR3 is 16 amino acids long. CDR3 in DNA: TGCAGTGCTAGAACAACAGGGGGCGTGGGCACCGGGGAGCGGTTTTTT. This translates into CSARTTGGVGTGERFF.

The CDR3 sequence: CSARFPGAPYLDTQYF. The CDR3 nucleotides are TGCAGTGCTAGATTTCCGGGGGCGCCTTATTTAGATACGCAGTATTTT. V and J are TRBV20-1 and TRBJ2-3; D tentatively reads TRBD1 or TRBD2 (6 bases each). Trimming removed 2 bases from V and 5 bases from J, with 20 bases in between. Germline V gene lookup returns CDR1 DFQATT and CDR2 SNEGSKA (reference sequence). CDR3 length: 16 amino acids.

This clonotype was observed many times. The genes are TRBV7-2 and TRBJ2-5; D is unclear. CDR1 SGHTA and CDR2 FQGNSA come from the germline V gene. This CDR3 is built from 13 residues. Trimming cost V 5 bases and J 5 bases, with 12 bases left between them. The CDR3: CASSPRFTETQYF. CDR3 nucleotides: TGTGCCAGCAGCCCTAGGTTCACCGAGACCCAGTACTTC.

This clonotype was counted once. This sequence joins TRBV29-1 and TRBJ1-2, with D perhaps TRBD1 (5 bases). Trimming shortened V by 7 bases and J by 6 bases, and 15 bases separated the two germline ends. The CDR3 length is 12 residues. The germline gives CDR1 SQVTM, CDR2 ANQGSEA. The DNA of the CDR3 is TGCAGCGGCATGACAGTTGACCATGGCTACACCTTC. Translating it yields CSGMTVDHGYTF. The variable domain in full, with the rest retrieved from reference TRBV29-1 and TRBJ1-2, is SAVISQKPSRDICQRGTSLTIQCQVDSQVTMMFWYRQQPGQSLTLIATANQGSEATYESGFVIDKFPISRPNLTFSTLTVSNMSPEDSSIYLCSGMTVDHGYTFGSGTRLTVV.

The chain uses TRBV7-3 and TRBJ2-2, with D perhaps TRBD1 (6 bases). The CDR3 is 15 residues long. V was cut by 4 bases and J by 0 bases, with 9 bases left in between. CDR1 is SGHTA, CDR2 FQGTGA, per germline. The CDR3 region has the DNA TGTGCCAGCAGCTCCACAGGGCCGAACACCGGGGAGCTGTTTTTT. Translating gives CASSSTGPNTGELFF.

Only a few counts were recorded for this clonotype. The gene calls are TRBV20-1 and TRBJ1-2; D uncertain. V shed 3 bases and J shed 5 bases, with 13 bases lying between them. The germline gives CDR1 DFQATT, CDR2 SNEGSKA (reference sequence). This CDR3 is 13 amino acids long. The CDR3 DNA reads TGCAGTGCTAGTAATACAGTTGCTTATGGCTACACCTTC. Translated: CSASNTVAYGYTF.

The sample holds a few counts of this clonotype. The chain uses TRBV5-6 and TRBJ2-1; D call uncertain. Trimming removed 7 bases from V and 6 bases from J, with 8 bases in between. Germline-derived CDR1 and CDR2 are SGHDT and YYEEEE. The CDR3 has 11 residues. CDR3 amino acids: CASGQFNEQFF. As DNA, the CDR3 is TGTGCCAGCGGCCAATTCAATGAGCAGTTCTTC.

The V call is TRBV2, the J call TRBJ2-3; D is perhaps TRBD1 or TRBD2 (6 bases each). The CDR3 contains 13 residues. V lost 8 bases, J lost 10 bases, and 19 bases lay in between. Germline loops: CDR1 SNHLY, CDR2 FYNNEI. CDR3 loop: CASGGPGRIAQYF. CDR3 bases: TGTGCCAGCGGGGGGCCGGGCAGGATTGCGCAGTATTTT. Complete variable domain (other parts from reference TRBV2 and TRBJ2-3): EPEVTQTPSHQVTQMGQEVILRCVPISNHLYFYWYRQILGQKVEFLVSFYNNEISEKSEIFDDQFSVERPDGSNFTLKIRSTKLEDSAMYFCASGGPGRIAQYFGPGTRLTVL.

V is TRBV6-1 and J is TRBJ1-2; 8 bases are shared with TRBD1. J was trimmed by 4 bases and V by 7 bases; bases with no gene match: 8. The CDR3 loop spans 14 amino acids. Per the germline V gene, CDR1 is MNHNS and CDR2 is SASEGT. CDR3: CASNPDRAAYGYTF. The DNA of the CDR3 is TGTGCCAGCAACCCGGACAGGGCGGCCTATGGCTACACCTTC.

This clonotype was seen more than once but under ten times. The genes are TRBV7-6 and TRBJ1-1; TRBD1 matches 8 bases. Per the germline V gene, CDR1 is SGHVS and CDR2 is FNYEAQ. Losses at the gene ends were 4 bases for V and 1 base for J; bases not matched to a gene: 5. The CDR3 has 15 residues. The CDR3 DNA reads TGTGCCAGCAGCTATACAGGGGGTGCGAACACTGAAGCTTTCTTT. Translated: CASSYTGGANTEAFF.

The V gene is TRBV5-1, the J gene TRBJ2-5, with 9 bases lining up with TRBD1. This CDR3 region has 15 residues. CDR1 is SGHRS and CDR2 is YFSETQ in the germline V gene. With 5 bases clipped from V and 5 bases from J, the junction kept 10 bases outside the gene matches. CDR3 amino acids: CASSSTGQGGETQYF. The CDR3 coding sequence is TGCGCCAGCAGTAGTACGGGACAGGGAGGTGAGACCCAGTACTTC.

This clonotype showed up just a few times. The rearrangement uses TRBV12-3 or TRBV12-4 and TRBJ1-2; TRBD1 matches at 8 bases. The CDR3 consists of 17 residues. Trimming at V came to 6 bases and at J to 0 bases, leaving 12 bases not matched to a gene. The CDR3 here is CASSRGQAIVANYGYTF. The DNA for the CDR3 is TGTGCCAGCAGCCGGGGACAGGCAATCGTCGCTAACTATGGCTACACCTTC.

A few counts support this clonotype. CDR3 DNA: TGTGCCAGCAGCCTCACCAGGGGGGACTCAGGGGAGCAGTTCTTC. Protein: CASSLTRGDSGEQFF. V gene TRBV7-6 combines with J gene TRBJ2-1, with a weak D call TRBD1 (7 bases). The CDR3 loop spans 15 amino acids. Per germline, CDR1 SGHVS and CDR2 FNYEAQ. Between the trimmed V and J ends, which lost 5 bases and 10 bases, there was a span of 21 bases.

Of note for this clonotype: A much larger clone lies one base from this, so it may be a read error. V gene TRBV7-3 combines with J gene TRBJ2-5; D gene ambiguous. The CDR3 length is 13 residues. V gave up 3 bases and J gave up 6 bases, with 11 bases separating them. Germline V lookup: CDR1 SGHTA, CDR2 FQGTGA. CDR3 DNA sequence: TGTGCCAGCAGCTTCTCCCTTGCAAAGACCCAGTACTTC. Its translation: CASSFSLAKTQYF.

The gene calls are TRBV20-1 and TRBJ2-7, with D possibly called TRBD1 or TRBD2 (5 bases each). Trimming removed 6 bases at V and 9 bases at J, with 15 bases between. Per germline, CDR1 DFQATT and CDR2 SNEGSKA (reference sequence). The CDR3 extends over 11 amino acids. The CDR3: CSALSRDGQYF. The CDR3 bases are TGCAGTGCCCTAAGTCGGGACGGGCAGTACTTC.

The chain couples TRBV20-1 to TRBJ2-7, with unresolved D. The CDR3 totals 13 residues. Germline values: CDR1 DFQATT, CDR2 SNEGSKA (reference sequence). With 2 bases removed from V and 0 bases from J, the gap between germline ends came to 8 bases. The CDR3 DNA reads as TGCAGTGCTAGAACGCACAGCTCCTACGAGCAGTACTTC. It codes for CSARTHSSYEQYF.

This clonotype has only one observation. V and J are TRBV10-3 and TRBJ2-3; D not certain. The germline gives CDR1 ENHRY, CDR2 SYGVKD. CDR3 size: 14 residues. V lost 3 bases and J lost 3, with 10 bases in between. The CDR3 sequence: CAISDSARTDTQYF. In DNA form, the CDR3 reads TGTGCCATCAGTGATAGTGCACGAACAGATACGCAGTATTTT.

V is TRBV3-1 and J is TRBJ1-5; TRBD1 is a possible D gene (5 bases). CDR3 length: 14 amino acids. CDR1 is LGHDT, CDR2 YNNKEL, per germline (reference sequence). V lost 5 bases to trimming and J lost 3 bases, with 11 bases between them. DNA for the CDR3: TGTGCCAGCAGCTATGGGACCCTCAATCAGCCCCAGCATTTT. Translating it yields CASSYGTLNQPQHF.

The chain carries TRBV3-1 and TRBJ2-6; 10 positions match TRBD1. This CDR3 has 19 residues. Per the germline V gene, CDR1 is LGHDT and CDR2 is YNNKEL (reference sequence). Losses at the gene ends were 4 bases for V and 0 bases for J; bases not matched to a gene: 9. The CDR3 DNA sequence: TGTGCCAGCAGCCCCGGACAGGGGGGGTTTCTCTCTGGGGCCAACGTCCTGACTTTC. Amino acid sequence: CASSPGQGGFLSGANVLTF. Full variable domain (missing parts from reference TRBV3-1 and TRBJ2-6): DTAVSQTPKYLVTQMGNDKSIKCEQNLGHDTMYWYKQDSKKFLKIMFSYNNKELIINETVPNRFSPKSPDKAHLNLHINSLELGDSAVYFCASSPGQGGFLSGANVLTFGAGSRLTVL.

The chain couples TRBV5-1 to TRBJ2-5; TRBD1 agrees at 9 bases. The closer fit of TRBJ2-7 to the DNA end suggests the J call may be wrong. The germline CDR1 and CDR2 sequences are SGHRS and YFSETQ. The CDR3 contains 16 residues. CDR3 bases: TGCGCCAGCAGCCTTACAACAGGGGGCTCGACCGTCGAGCAGTACTTC. The encoded protein is CASSLTTGGSTVEQYF.

The CDR3 region has the DNA TGTGCCAGCAGCGCCCCATGGACTGGCGGGGGGGTCGAGACCCAGTACTTC. This codes for CASSAPWTGGGVETQYF. V gene TRBV9 combines with J gene TRBJ2-5; 9 bases are a match to TRBD2. V lost 3 bases to trimming and J lost 5 bases; unmatched junction nucleotides: 14. CDR1 is SGDLS and CDR2 is YYNGEE in the germline V gene. This CDR3 region has 17 residues.

This clonotype was observed at least ten times. The V and J genes are TRBV4-2 and TRBJ2-1, with 11 bases identical to TRBD1. Trimming cost V 4 bases and J 4 bases; bases outside gene matches: 3. Germline CDR1 reads LGHNA; CDR2 reads YNFKEQ. CDR3 length equals 15 residues. Here the CDR3 reads CASSRDRGIYNEQFF. CDR3 DNA: TGTGCCAGCAGCCGGGACAGGGGGATATACAATGAGCAGTTCTTC.

This clonotype was counted between two and nine times. The V gene is TRBV7-2, the J gene TRBJ2-1; 12 bases fit TRBD2. The CDR3 is 15 amino acids. The V gene's germline CDR1 is SGHTA and CDR2 FQGNSA. Trimming took 5 bases from V and 7 from J; bases not matched to a gene: 6. The CDR3 nucleotides are TGTGCCAGCAGCCCCGATCTAGCGGGAGGGAATGAGCAGTTCTTC. Protein sequence: CASSPDLAGGNEQFF.

This clonotype was observed a handful of times. The chain joins TRBV3-1 to TRBJ1-1, with a possible D match to TRBD1 (5 bases). This CDR3 has 15 amino acids. V shed 4 bases and J shed 2 bases, with 14 bases lying between them. Germline CDR1 reads LGHDT; CDR2 reads YNNKEL (reference sequence). The CDR3 sequence is CASSPEGPGNTEAFF. The CDR3 nucleotides read TGTGCCAGCAGCCCTGAGGGGCCAGGAAACACTGAAGCTTTCTTT.

This chain links TRBV9 with TRBJ1-2; no reliable D call. Trimming stripped 0 bases from V and 8 bases from J, with 11 bases between. Per germline, CDR1 SGDLS and CDR2 YYNGEE. The CDR3 length is 13 residues. As DNA, the CDR3 is TGTGCCAGCAGCGTAGAGAAGGGTAAAGGCTACACCTTC. Its translation is CASSVEKGKGYTF.

The V and J genes are TRBV20-1 and TRBJ2-3; D is uncertain. With 1 base removed from V and 2 bases from J, the gap between germline ends came to 16 bases. Germline assignment: CDR1 DFQATT and CDR2 SNEGSKA (reference sequence). The CDR3 is 16 residues long. CDR3: CSARGVTRSSTDTQYF. The CDR3 nucleotides read TGCAGTGCTAGAGGGGTGACGCGGTCTTCCACAGATACGCAGTATTTT.

The CDR3 DNA is TGTGCCAGCAGGAAGGTACAGGGTCCTTACAATGAGCAGTTCTTC. This sequence encodes CASRKVQGPYNEQFF. This sequence joins TRBV11-2 and TRBJ2-1; possibly TRBD1 for D (6 bases). This CDR3 has 15 residues. Trimming removed 6 bases at V and 4 bases at J, with 16 bases between. The germline V gene encodes CDR1 SGHAT and CDR2 FQNNGV.

The CDR3 loop reads CASSLDLAGMAYEQYF. Written as DNA, the CDR3 is TGTGCCAGCAGCTTAGATTTAGCGGGGATGGCCTACGAGCAGTACTTC. The rearrangement uses TRBV7-2 and TRBJ2-7; TRBD2 aligns across 8 bases. Germline trimming cut 1 base from V and 2 bases from J; bases unmatched to any gene: 7. CDR3 size: 16 residues. Germline V gene lookup returns CDR1 SGHTA and CDR2 FQGNSA.